The clone carrying this TCR beta chain was recorded a few times. Antigen unknown. Preparing the TCRbeta library involved the use of unique molecular identifiers. MiXCR was run by TCRdb on the PCR reads, yielding one entry per CDR3 protein. The data hold 250,000 to 400,000 distinct CDR3 sequences, with approximately 23% observed a single time. Deletions cut 4 bases from V and 5 bases from J, with 14 bases between. In germline, CDR1 is LNHNV, CDR2 YYDKDF (reference sequence). The CDR3 is 14 amino acids. This sample stems from a study of T-cell reconstitution after alpha-beta-depleted transplantation in children. Study observations and caveats: Surviving thymic progenitors and recipient T cells were the source of high TCRbeta diversity at day 60 in some patients. At around two months after transplant, the alpha-beta T cells were reportedly derived from several hundred expanded clones that came from non-depleted graft cells. T cells produced anew were the main source of T-cell counts and diversity one year after transplant.

This sample comprised PBMCs, mostly from graft donor cells, obtained 180 days after TCRalphabeta/CD19-depleted stem cell transplant. This sequence originates from a male patient under 18 who had a stem cell transplant for acute lymphoblastic leukemia, so the T cells may come from the graft donor. V is TRBV15 and J is TRBJ2-5; no firm D call. The CDR3 nucleotides are TGTGCCACCAGCACACGACTGTTGAGGGAGACCCAGTACTTC. Encoded protein: CATSTRLLRETQYF. Full variable domain (remainder filled in from reference TRBV15 and TRBJ2-5): DAMVIQNPRYQVTQFGKPVTLSCSQTLNHNVMYWYQQKSSQAPKLLFHYYDKDFNNEADTPDNFQSRRPNTSFCFLDIRSPGLGDTAMYLCATSTRLLRETQYFGPGTRLLVL.